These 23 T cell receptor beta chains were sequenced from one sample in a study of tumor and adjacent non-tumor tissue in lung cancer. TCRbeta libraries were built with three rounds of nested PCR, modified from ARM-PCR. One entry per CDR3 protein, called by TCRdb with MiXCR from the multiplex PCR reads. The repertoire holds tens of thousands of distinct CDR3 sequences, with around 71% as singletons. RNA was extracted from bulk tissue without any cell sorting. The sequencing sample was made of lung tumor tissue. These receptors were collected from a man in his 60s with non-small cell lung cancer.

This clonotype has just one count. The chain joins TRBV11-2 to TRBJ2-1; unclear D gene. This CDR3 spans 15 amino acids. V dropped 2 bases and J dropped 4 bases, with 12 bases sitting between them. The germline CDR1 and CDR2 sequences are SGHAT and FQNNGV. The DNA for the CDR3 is TGTGCCAGCAGCTTAAGCAGTAGTCCTTACAATGAGCAGTTCTTC. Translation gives CASSLSSSPYNEQFF.

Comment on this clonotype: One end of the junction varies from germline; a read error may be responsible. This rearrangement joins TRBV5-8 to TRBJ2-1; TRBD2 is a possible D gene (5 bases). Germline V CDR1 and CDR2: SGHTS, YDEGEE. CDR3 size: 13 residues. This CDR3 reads CARSLAFSAGQFF. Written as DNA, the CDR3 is TGTGCCAGGAGCTTGGCCTTTAGCGCAGGGCAGTTCTTC.

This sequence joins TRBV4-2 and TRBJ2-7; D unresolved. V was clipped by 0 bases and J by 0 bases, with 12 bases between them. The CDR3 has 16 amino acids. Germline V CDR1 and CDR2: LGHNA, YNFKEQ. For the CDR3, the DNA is TGTGCCAGCAGCCAAGAGAAGGCCGCGAGCTCCTACGAGCAGTACTTC. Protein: CASSQEKAASSYEQYF.

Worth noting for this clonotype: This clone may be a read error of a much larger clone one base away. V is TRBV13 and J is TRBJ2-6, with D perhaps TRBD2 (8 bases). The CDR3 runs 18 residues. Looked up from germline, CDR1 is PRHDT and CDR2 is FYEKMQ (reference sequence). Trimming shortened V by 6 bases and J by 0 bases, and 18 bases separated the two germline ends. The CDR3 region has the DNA TGTGCCAGCAGAAACCGGGGGGGGACAGTCTCTGGGGCCAACGTCCTGACTTTC. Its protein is CASRNRGGTVSGANVLTF.

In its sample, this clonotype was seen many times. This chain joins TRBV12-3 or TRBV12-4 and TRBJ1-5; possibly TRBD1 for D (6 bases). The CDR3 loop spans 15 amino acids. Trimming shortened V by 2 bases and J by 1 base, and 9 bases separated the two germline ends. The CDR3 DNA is TGTGCCAGCAGTTTAACGGACAGAAGCAATCAGCCCCAGCATTTT. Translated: CASSLTDRSNQPQHF.

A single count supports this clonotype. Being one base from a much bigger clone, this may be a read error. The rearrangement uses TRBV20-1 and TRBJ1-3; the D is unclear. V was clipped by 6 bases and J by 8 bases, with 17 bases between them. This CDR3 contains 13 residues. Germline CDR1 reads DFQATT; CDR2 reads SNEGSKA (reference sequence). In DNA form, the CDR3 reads TGCAGTGCGCGAGGGATGTTGGCGGACACCATATATTTT. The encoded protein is CSARGMLADTIYF.

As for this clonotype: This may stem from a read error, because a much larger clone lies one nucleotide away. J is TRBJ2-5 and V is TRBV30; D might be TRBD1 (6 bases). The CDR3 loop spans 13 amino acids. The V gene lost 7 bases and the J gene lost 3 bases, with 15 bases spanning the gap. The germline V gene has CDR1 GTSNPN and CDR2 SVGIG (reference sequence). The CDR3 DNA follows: TGTGCCTTAATAGGGACAAACGAAGAGACCCAGTACTTC. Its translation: CALIGTNEETQYF.

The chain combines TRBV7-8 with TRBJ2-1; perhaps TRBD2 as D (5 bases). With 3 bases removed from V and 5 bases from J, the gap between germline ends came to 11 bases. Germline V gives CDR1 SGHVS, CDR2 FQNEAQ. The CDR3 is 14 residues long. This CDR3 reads CASSFGLAHNEQFF. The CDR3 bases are TGTGCCAGCAGCTTCGGACTCGCACACAATGAGCAGTTCTTC.

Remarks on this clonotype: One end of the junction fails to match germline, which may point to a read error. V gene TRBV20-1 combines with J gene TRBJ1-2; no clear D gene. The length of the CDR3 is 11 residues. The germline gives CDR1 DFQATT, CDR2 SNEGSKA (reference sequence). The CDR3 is CSASALNGHTF. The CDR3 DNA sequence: TGCAGTGCTAGTGCACTCAATGGCCACACCTTC.

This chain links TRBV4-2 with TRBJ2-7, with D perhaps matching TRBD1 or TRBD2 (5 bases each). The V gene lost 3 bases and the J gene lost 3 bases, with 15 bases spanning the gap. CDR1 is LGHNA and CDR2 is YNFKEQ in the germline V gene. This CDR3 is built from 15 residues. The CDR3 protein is CASSQEPGRLYEQYF. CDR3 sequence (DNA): TGTGCCAGCAGCCAGGAGCCGGGACGCCTCTACGAGCAGTACTTC.

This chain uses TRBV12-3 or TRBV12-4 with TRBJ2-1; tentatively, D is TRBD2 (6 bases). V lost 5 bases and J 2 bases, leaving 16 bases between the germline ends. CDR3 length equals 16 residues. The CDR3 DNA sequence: TGTGCCAGCAGTCCAGGGATGCGGGGAGCCTACAATGAGCAGTTCTTC. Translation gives CASSPGMRGAYNEQFF.

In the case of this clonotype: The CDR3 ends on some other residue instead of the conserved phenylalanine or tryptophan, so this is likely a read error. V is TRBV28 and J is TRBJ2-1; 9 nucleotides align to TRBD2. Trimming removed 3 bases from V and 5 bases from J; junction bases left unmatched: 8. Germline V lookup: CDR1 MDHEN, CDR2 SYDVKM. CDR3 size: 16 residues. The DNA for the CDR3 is TGTGCCAGCAGTTTTTGGACTAGCGTCACACACAATGAGCAGTTCTTA. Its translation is CASSFWTSVTHNEQFL.

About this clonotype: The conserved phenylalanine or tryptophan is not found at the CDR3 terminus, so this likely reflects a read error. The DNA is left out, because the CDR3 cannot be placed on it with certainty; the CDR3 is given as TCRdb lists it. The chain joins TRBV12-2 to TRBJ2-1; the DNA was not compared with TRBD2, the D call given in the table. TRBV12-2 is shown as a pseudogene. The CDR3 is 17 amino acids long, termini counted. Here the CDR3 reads CASRLATSGSSYNEHFL.

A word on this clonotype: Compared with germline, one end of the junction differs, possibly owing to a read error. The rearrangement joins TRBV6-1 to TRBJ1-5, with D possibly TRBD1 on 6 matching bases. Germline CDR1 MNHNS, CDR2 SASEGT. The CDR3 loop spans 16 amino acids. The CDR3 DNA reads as TGTGCCAGTGACGATCGACACCTCGGGGGCGATCAGCCCAAGCATTTT. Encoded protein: CASDDRHLGGDQPKHF.

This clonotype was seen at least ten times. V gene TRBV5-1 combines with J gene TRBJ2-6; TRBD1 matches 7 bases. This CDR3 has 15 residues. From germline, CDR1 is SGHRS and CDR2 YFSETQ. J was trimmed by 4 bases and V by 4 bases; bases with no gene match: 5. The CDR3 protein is CASSRQGSGANVLTF. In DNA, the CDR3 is TGCGCCAGCAGCAGACAGGGATCCGGGGCCAACGTCCTGACTTTC.

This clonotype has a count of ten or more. The CDR3 region is CASSQGRSHTQYF. DNA for the CDR3: TGCGCCAGCAGCCAAGGGCGGAGCCATACGCAGTATTTT. The rearrangement links TRBV4-3 to TRBJ2-3, with D uncertain. V lost 1 base to trimming and J lost 7 bases, with 9 bases between them. CDR1 is LGHNA and CDR2 is YSLEER in the germline V gene. CDR3 length equals 13 residues.

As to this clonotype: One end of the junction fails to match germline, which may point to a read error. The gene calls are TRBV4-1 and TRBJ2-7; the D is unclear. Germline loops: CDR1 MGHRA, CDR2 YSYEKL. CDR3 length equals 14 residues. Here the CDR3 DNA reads TGCGCCTGCAGCCTAGTCGGCCAGCGCTACGAGCAGTATTTC. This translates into CACSLVGQRYEQYF.

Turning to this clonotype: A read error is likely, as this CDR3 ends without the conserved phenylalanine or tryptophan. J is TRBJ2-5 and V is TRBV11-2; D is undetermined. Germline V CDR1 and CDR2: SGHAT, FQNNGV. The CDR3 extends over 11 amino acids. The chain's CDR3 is CASSLGETQYI. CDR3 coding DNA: TGTGCTAGCAGCCTCGGTGAGACCCAGTACATC.

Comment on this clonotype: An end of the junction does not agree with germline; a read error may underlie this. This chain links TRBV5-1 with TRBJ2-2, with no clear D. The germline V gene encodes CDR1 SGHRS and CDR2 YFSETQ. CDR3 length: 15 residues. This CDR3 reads CAGSAGNSLTGELFF. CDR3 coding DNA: TGCGCCGGCAGCGCCGGAAACTCGCTCACCGGGGAGCTGTTTTTT.

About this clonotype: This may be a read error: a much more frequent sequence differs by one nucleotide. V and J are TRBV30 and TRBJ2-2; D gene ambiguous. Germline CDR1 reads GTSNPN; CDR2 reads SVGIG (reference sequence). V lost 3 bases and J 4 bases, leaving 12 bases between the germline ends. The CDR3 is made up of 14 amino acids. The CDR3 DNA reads TGTGCCTGGAGAGCAGAGGCTTCCACCGGGGAGCTGTTTTTT. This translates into CAWRAEASTGELFF.

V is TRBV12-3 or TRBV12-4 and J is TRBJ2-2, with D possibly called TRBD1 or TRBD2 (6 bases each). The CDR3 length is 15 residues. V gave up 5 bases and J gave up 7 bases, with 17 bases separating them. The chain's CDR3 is CASSPLGGFIGELFF. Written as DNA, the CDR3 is TGTGCCAGCAGTCCCCTGGGGGGCTTCATCGGGGAGCTGTTTTTT.

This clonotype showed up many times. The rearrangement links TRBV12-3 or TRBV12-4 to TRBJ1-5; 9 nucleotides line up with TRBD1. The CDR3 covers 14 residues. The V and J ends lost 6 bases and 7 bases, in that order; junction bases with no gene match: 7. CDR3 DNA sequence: TGTGCCAGCAGGACCGGGACAGGGAACCAGCCCCAGCATTTT. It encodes CASRTGTGNQPQHF.

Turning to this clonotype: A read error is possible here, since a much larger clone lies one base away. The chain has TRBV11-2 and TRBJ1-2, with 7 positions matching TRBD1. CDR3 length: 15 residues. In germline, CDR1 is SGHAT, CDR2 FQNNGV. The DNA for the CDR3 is TGTGCCAGCAGCTTTCTCGGGACAGTCATATATGGCTACGCCTTC. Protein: CASSFLGTVIYGYAF.